The 27 T cell receptor beta chains listed next were all sequenced from one sample in a study of cytomegalovirus exposure and HLA in healthy donors. The study ran its PCR with 60 Vbeta and 13 Jbeta primers. TCRdb's copy holds only in-frame clones and misses some; the assay was immunoSEQ multiplex PCR. The sample carries 150,000 or so clones, around 72% recorded once. Material: PBMCs. The receptors stem from a man between 35 and 55 years old in good health and CMV-seropositive.

This CDR3 is CASSLAGGLETQYF. The CDR3 DNA follows: TGTGCCAGCAGCTTGGCGGGGGGCCTTGAGACCCAGTACTTC. The chain combines TRBV5-4 with TRBJ2-5; a weak D match, TRBD2 (7 bases). The CDR3 length is 14 residues. With 0 bases removed from V and 5 bases from J, the gap between germline ends came to 11 bases. CDR1 and CDR2 from the germline V gene are SGHNT and YYREEE (reference sequence).

The CDR3 spells CASSLRSWGGEKLFF. In DNA form, the CDR3 reads TGTGCCAGCAGCTTGAGGAGTTGGGGGGGGGAAAAACTGTTTTTT. This chain uses TRBV7-2 with TRBJ1-4; tentative D call: TRBD1 (5 bases). Deletions cut 3 bases from V and 8 bases from J, with 16 bases between. The germline gives CDR1 SGHTA, CDR2 FQGNSA. This CDR3 spans 15 amino acids.

This clone was recorded only once. The genes are TRBV29-1 and TRBJ2-1; 12 positions match TRBD2. V lost 7 bases, J lost 8 bases, and 6 bases stayed unmatched. This CDR3 comprises 13 residues. Germline V gene lookup returns CDR1 SQVTM and CDR2 ANQGSEA. The DNA of the CDR3 is TGCAGCGCCGCTAGCGGGGGGGCCCATGAGCAGTTCTTC. This codes for CSAASGGAHEQFF.

The genes are TRBV27 and TRBJ1-1; D possibly corresponds to TRBD1 (5 bases). This CDR3 spans 14 amino acids. Trimming shortened V by 4 bases and J by 7 bases, and 16 bases separated the two germline ends. Germline CDR1 MNHEY, CDR2 SMNVEV (reference sequence). CDR3: CASSSRGGKGEAFF. The CDR3, as DNA: TGTGCCAGCAGTTCCCGGGGGGGAAAAGGTGAAGCTTTCTTT.

V and J are TRBV25-1 and TRBJ2-1; D might be TRBD1 (5 bases). There are 15 residues in the CDR3. The ends were cut back, 4 bases at V and 5 bases at J, with 15 bases in the middle. Germline V lookup: CDR1 MGHDK, CDR2 SYGVNS. The CDR3 spells CASSAALVGDNEQFF. For the CDR3, the DNA is TGTGCCAGCAGTGCGGCGCTAGTAGGGGACAATGAGCAGTTCTTC.

Only a few counts were recorded for this clone. The chain is built from TRBV7-9 and TRBJ1-2; D may be TRBD1 (5 bases). Germline V CDR1 and CDR2: SEHNR, FQNEAQ (reference sequence). Trimming left V 4 bases short and J 6 bases short, with 6 bases between. The CDR3 length is 11 residues. This chain's CDR3 is CASSWGDGYTF. DNA of the CDR3: TGTGCCAGCAGCTGGGGGGATGGCTACACCTTC.

This sequence joins TRBV27 and TRBJ2-2, with 7 bases aligning to TRBD1. The CDR3 length is 15 residues. The V segment lost 6 bases and the J segment 5 bases; nucleotides outside the gene matches: 9. Per the germline V gene, CDR1 is MNHEY and CDR2 is SMNVEV (reference sequence). For the CDR3, the DNA is TGTGCCAGCAGACCCCAGACAGGGTCGACCGGGGAGCTGTTTTTT. Its translation is CASRPQTGSTGELFF.

This clone was seen more than once but under ten times. J is TRBJ2-7 and V is TRBV4-2; TRBD1 is a possible D gene (8 bases). Germline values: CDR1 LGHNA, CDR2 YNFKEQ. The germline V and J ends were trimmed by 3 bases and 3 bases, with 24 bases remaining between them. There are 18 residues in the CDR3. In nucleotides, the CDR3 is TGTGCCAGCAGCCACCTTTCGGGAGGTGACAGGGGCCTCTACGAGCAGTACTTC. Its protein is CASSHLSGGDRGLYEQYF.

DNA of the CDR3: TGTGCCAGCAGCCCCTCTAGCGGGCGCCTCAATGAGCAGTTCTTC. This encodes CASSPSSGRLNEQFF. The gene calls are TRBV9 and TRBJ2-1; 8 bases map to TRBD2. The trim removed 4 bases at V and 6 bases at J, leaving 9 bases unmatched. Germline V gives CDR1 SGDLS, CDR2 YYNGEE. This CDR3 region has 15 residues.

This clone was detected a few times. The V call is TRBV6-5, the J call TRBJ2-7, with TRBD2 matching over 8 bases. V shed 6 bases, J shed 4 bases, and the junction held 8 bases outside the gene matches. This CDR3 comprises 14 residues. Germline-derived CDR1 and CDR2 are MNHEY and SVGAGI. DNA of the CDR3: TGTGCCAGCAGCTCCCGGGGGGGCACTTACGAGCAGTACTTC. It codes for CASSSRGGTYEQYF.

The rearrangement joins TRBV4-3 to TRBJ1-2, with 9 bases matching TRBD1. The CDR3 runs to 16 residues. Germline V gives CDR1 LGHNA, CDR2 YSLEER. The V gene end was trimmed by 0 bases and the J gene end by 6 bases; junction bases not matched to a gene: 8. This chain's CDR3 is CASSQDMDRGKDGYTF. CDR3 DNA sequence: TGCGCCAGCAGCCAAGATATGGACAGGGGTAAGGATGGCTACACCTTC.

The genes are TRBV20-1 and TRBJ2-5; the D is unclear. The CDR3 runs 10 residues. Looked up from germline, CDR1 is DFQATT and CDR2 is SNEGSKA (reference sequence). V lost 6 bases, J lost 3 bases, and 5 bases lay in between. CDR3 DNA: TGCAGTGCATCTGAAGAGACCCAGTACTTC. As protein: CSASEETQYF.

The chain employs TRBV2 and TRBJ1-4; TRBD1 is a possible D gene (5 bases). Germline assignment: CDR1 SNHLY and CDR2 FYNNEI. V was clipped by 6 bases and J by 6 bases, with 14 bases between them. The CDR3 length is 14 residues. CDR3 sequence: CASSREGLDEKLFF. The CDR3 nucleotides are TGTGCCAGCAGCAGGGAGGGACTCGATGAAAAACTGTTTTTT.

This chain uses TRBV5-1 with TRBJ2-7, with 8 positions matching TRBD1. The CDR3 runs 14 residues. J gave up 1 base and V 4 bases, and 4 bases lay outside the gene matches. Germline V lookup: CDR1 SGHRS, CDR2 YFSETQ. The CDR3 here is CASSPGQGSYEQYF. CDR3 coding DNA: TGCGCCAGCAGCCCCGGACAGGGTTCCTACGAGCAGTACTTC.

The chain is built from TRBV5-4 and TRBJ2-7; 8 bases are shared with TRBD2. After removal of 3 bases from V and 4 bases from J, the junction contained 12 bases not matched to a gene. CDR3 length: 16 amino acids. Germline values: CDR1 SGHNT, CDR2 YYREEE (reference sequence). The CDR3 bases are TGTGCCAGCAGCTCCCCCGGGGCGGGGGGATCGTACGAGCAGTACTTC. Translation gives CASSSPGAGGSYEQYF.

This chain joins TRBV19 and TRBJ1-1, with D possibly matching TRBD1 (5 bases). CDR3 length: 13 amino acids. The ends were cut back, 5 bases at V and 4 bases at J, with 11 bases in the middle. The germline CDR1 and CDR2 sequences are LNHDA and SQIVND (reference sequence). Here the CDR3 reads CASSVDRGTEAFF. Here the CDR3 DNA reads TGTGCCAGTAGTGTTGACAGAGGCACTGAAGCTTTCTTT.

J is TRBJ1-2 and V is TRBV10-3, with D possibly being TRBD1 (5 bases). Germline CDR1 and CDR2: ENHRY and SYGVKD. Between the trimmed V and J ends, which lost 8 bases and 3 bases, there was a span of 13 bases. The CDR3 totals 13 residues. CDR3 region: CAIGGGMDYGYTF. The CDR3 nucleotides are TGTGCCATCGGGGGGGGAATGGACTATGGCTACACCTTC.

The V call is TRBV7-9, the J call TRBJ1-5; possibly TRBD1 for D (5 bases). Germline V gene sequence: CDR1 SEHNR, CDR2 FQNEAQ (reference sequence). Trimming removed 0 bases from V and 9 bases from J, with 18 bases in between. The CDR3 runs to 16 residues. The chain's CDR3 is CASSLATDPLGGPQHF. The CDR3 DNA reads as TGTGCCAGCAGCTTAGCGACAGATCCTCTCGGGGGGCCCCAGCATTTT.

The chain employs TRBV5-6 and TRBJ2-5, with TRBD2 identical over 7 bases. CDR1 and CDR2 from the germline V gene are SGHDT and YYEEEE. CDR3 length: 18 residues. J lost 4 bases, V lost 0 bases, and 15 bases had no gene match. The CDR3 region is CASSLAGGGWGYGETQYF. CDR3 nucleotides: TGTGCCAGCAGCTTGGCCGGGGGAGGGTGGGGTTACGGAGAGACCCAGTACTTC.

A few counts support this clone. The gene calls are TRBV25-1 and TRBJ1-6; D might be TRBD1 (5 bases). CDR1 is MGHDK, CDR2 SYGVNS, per germline. CDR3 length equals 14 residues. Trimming took off 8 bases at V and 8 bases at J, with 16 bases between the two ends. The CDR3 DNA follows: TGTGCCAGCCGCACCGGGGGAAGCGATTCACCCCTCCACTTT. Amino acids: CASRTGGSDSPLHF.

This chain links TRBV27 with TRBJ2-7; 10 bases agree with TRBD1. The CDR3 length is 19 residues. Germline CDR1 and CDR2: MNHEY and SMNVEV (reference sequence). V gave up 3 bases and J gave up 1 base; unmatched junction bases: 15. The CDR3 sequence is CASSFHRPTPGQGSYEQYF. The DNA of the CDR3 is TGTGCCAGCAGTTTTCACCGACCCACCCCGGGACAGGGGTCCTACGAGCAGTACTTC.

The genes are TRBV29-1 and TRBJ2-7; weak D call: TRBD2 (6 bases). The CDR3 length is 13 residues. Looked up from germline, CDR1 is SQVTM and CDR2 is ANQGSEA. Trimming removed 8 bases from V and 0 bases from J, with 14 bases in between. The CDR3 DNA sequence: TGCAGCCTCGCCTTCGGGGGCTCCTACGAGCAGTACTTC. Its translation: CSLAFGGSYEQYF.

The chain joins TRBV11-2 to TRBJ2-7; TRBD2 agrees at 7 bases. V dropped 1 base and J dropped 8; count of bases not matched to a gene: 11. The CDR3 totals 15 residues. CDR1 SGHAT and CDR2 FQNNGV come from the germline V gene. Here the CDR3 reads CASSLVLGGSGQQYF. The CDR3 nucleotides read TGTGCCAGCAGCTTAGTACTCGGGGGGTCTGGTCAGCAGTACTTC.

This sequence joins TRBV6-5 and TRBJ1-4; 9 bases match TRBD1. The ends lost 5 bases at V and 6 bases at J; junction bases unmatched: 7. Germline V gene lookup returns CDR1 MNHEY and CDR2 SVGAGI. The CDR3 length is 15 residues. DNA of the CDR3: TGTGCCAGCAGTACGGGACAGGGATTCGATGAAAAACTGTTTTTT. This codes for CASSTGQGFDEKLFF.

J is TRBJ2-3 and V is TRBV7-2; weak D call: TRBD1 (6 bases). The CDR3 length is 13 residues. Germline assignment: CDR1 SGHTA and CDR2 FQGNSA. Deletions cut 5 bases from V and 5 bases from J, with 11 bases between. CDR3 nucleotides: TGTGCCAGCAGCCCAAACAGGGTAGATACGCAGTATTTT. As protein: CASSPNRVDTQYF.

The V call is TRBV11-2, the J call TRBJ1-2, with TRBD1 matching 7 bases. V gave up 7 bases and J gave up 5 bases; unmatched junction bases: 13. CDR3 length equals 15 residues. Germline V gene data show CDR1 as SGHAT and CDR2 as FQNNGV. This CDR3 is CASTPTGPLGYGYTF. The CDR3 coding sequence is TGTGCCAGCACCCCGACAGGGCCTTTGGGGTATGGCTACACCTTC.

The genes are TRBV5-1 and TRBJ2-7; 8 nucleotides match TRBD2. Trimming removed 3 bases from V and 4 bases from J; junction bases left unmatched: 12. CDR3 length: 16 amino acids. Germline assignment: CDR1 SGHRS and CDR2 YFSETQ. The CDR3 here is CASSSSPAGVMYEQYF. The CDR3 DNA follows: TGCGCCAGCAGCTCCTCCCCAGCGGGGGTGATGTACGAGCAGTACTTC.